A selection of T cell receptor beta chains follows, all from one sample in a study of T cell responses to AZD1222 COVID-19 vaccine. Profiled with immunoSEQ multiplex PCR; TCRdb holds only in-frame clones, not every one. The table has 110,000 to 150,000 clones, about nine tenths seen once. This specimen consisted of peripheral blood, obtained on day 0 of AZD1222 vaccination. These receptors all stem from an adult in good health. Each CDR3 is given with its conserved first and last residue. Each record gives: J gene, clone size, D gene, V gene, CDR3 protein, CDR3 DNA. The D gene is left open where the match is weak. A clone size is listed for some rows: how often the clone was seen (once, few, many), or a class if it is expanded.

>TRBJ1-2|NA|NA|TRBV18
CASSPKGTGQSYTF
TGTGCCAGCTCACCAAAGGGAACAGGGCAAAGCTACACCTTC
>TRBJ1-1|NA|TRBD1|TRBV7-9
CASSEGARGDTEAFF
TGTGCCAGCAGCGAGGGGGCGCGAGGGGACACTGAAGCTTTCTTT
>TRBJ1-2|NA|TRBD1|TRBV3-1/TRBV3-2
CASSLDPGQIHGYTF
TGTGCCAGCAGCTTAGACCCGGGACAGATTCATGGCTACACCTTC
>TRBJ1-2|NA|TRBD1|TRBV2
CARRDRGEHGYTF
TGTGCCAGGAGGGACAGGGGGGAACATGGCTACACCTTC
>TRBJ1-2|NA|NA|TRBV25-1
CASSEGIGGAYGYTF
TGTGCCAGCAGTGAAGGGATTGGGGGTGCCTATGGCTACACCTTC
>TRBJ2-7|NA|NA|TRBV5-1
CASSFLGQLPPYEQYF
TGCGCCAGCAGCTTTTTAGGACAACTCCCACCCTACGAGCAGTACTTC
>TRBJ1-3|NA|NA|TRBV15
CATSRDSSGNTIYF
TGTGCCACCAGCAGAGACAGCTCTGGAAACACCATATATTTT
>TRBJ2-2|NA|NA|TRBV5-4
CASSLEGANTGELFF
TGTGCCAGCAGCTTGGAGGGGGCGAACACCGGGGAGCTGTTTTTT
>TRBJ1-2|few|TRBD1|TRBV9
CASSVGPGQIYGYTF
TGTGCCAGCAGCGTAGGTCCGGGACAGATATATGGCTACACCTTC
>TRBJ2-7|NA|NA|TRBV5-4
CASSPTGGSQGEQYF
TGTGCCAGCAGCCCAACCGGCGGGAGCCAGGGGGAGCAGTACTTC
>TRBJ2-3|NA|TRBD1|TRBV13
CASSLPRQGDTDTQYF
TGTGCCAGCAGCCTCCCAAGACAGGGAGACACAGATACGCAGTATTTT
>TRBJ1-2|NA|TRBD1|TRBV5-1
CASSLAGQGRGYTF
TGCGCCAGCAGCTTGGCCGGACAGGGGAGGGGCTACACCTTC
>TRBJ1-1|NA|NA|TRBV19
CASSIVSNTEAFF
TGTGCCAGTAGTATAGTTTCGAACACTGAAGCTTTCTTT
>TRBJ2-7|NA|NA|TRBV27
CASRTWGYEQYF
TGTGCCAGCAGGACCTGGGGCTACGAGCAGTACTTC
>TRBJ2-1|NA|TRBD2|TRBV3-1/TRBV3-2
CASSLPVAGYYNEQFF
TGTGCCAGCAGCCTCCCCGTAGCGGGATACTACAATGAGCAGTTCTTC
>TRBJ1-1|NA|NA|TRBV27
CASSGANTEAFF
TGTGCCAGTTCAGGAGCGAACACTGAAGCTTTCTTT
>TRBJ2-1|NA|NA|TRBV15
CATSRDEGSWNEQFF
TGTGCCACCAGCAGGGATGAGGGTAGTTGGAATGAGCAGTTCTTC
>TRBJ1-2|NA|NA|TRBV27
CASSLVGDGYTF
TGTGCCAGCAGTCTAGTAGGGGATGGCTACACCTTC
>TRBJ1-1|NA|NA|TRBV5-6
CASALGEVEAFF
TGTGCCAGCGCCCTAGGGGAGGTAGAAGCTTTCTTT
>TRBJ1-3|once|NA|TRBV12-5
CASGLVGRNTIYF
TGTGCTAGTGGTTTGGTAGGTCGGAACACCATATATTTT
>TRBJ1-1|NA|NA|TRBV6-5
CASSPVGNTEAFF
TGTGCCAGCAGCCCAGTCGGGAACACTGAAGCTTTCTTT
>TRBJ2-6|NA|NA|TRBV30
CAWSVPLFGGANVLTF
TGTGCCTGGAGTGTCCCCCTATTTGGTGGGGCCAACGTCCTGACTTTC
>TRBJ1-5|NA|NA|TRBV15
CATSRAQGSGQPQHF
TGTGCCACCAGCAGAGCCCAGGGATCAGGACAGCCCCAGCATTTT
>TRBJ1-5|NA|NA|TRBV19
CASSGPGRPLAQHF
TGTGCCAGTAGTGGTCCGGGACGGCCTCTGGCCCAGCATTTT
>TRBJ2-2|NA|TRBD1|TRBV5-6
CASSLETGTKGGELFF
TGTGCCAGCAGCTTGGAGACAGGGACAAAGGGCGGGGAGCTGTTTTTT
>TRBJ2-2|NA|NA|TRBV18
CASSPLQAPNTGELFF
TGTGCCAGCTCACCTCTGCAGGCTCCGAACACCGGGGAGCTGTTTTTT
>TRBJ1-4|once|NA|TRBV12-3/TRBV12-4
CASSLFLNEKLFF
TGTGCCAGCAGTTTATTCCTTAATGAAAAACTGTTTTTT
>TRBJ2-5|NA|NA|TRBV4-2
CASSQVERYQETQYF
TGTGCCAGCAGCCAAGTGGAACGGTACCAAGAGACCCAGTACTTC
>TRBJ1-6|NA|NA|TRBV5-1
CASSYDGRINSPLHF
TGCGCCAGCAGCTACGACGGAAGGATTAATTCACCCCTCCACTTT
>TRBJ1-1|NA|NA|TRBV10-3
CAISDERRDTEAFF
TGTGCCATCAGTGATGAAAGGAGGGACACTGAAGCTTTCTTT
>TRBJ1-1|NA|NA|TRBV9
CASSVVAGRVTEAFF
TGTGCCAGCAGCGTAGTAGCAGGGAGGGTCACTGAAGCTTTCTTT
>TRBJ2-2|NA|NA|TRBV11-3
CASSLEGAGGELFF
TGTGCCAGCAGCTTAGAAGGGGCAGGCGGGGAGCTGTTTTTT
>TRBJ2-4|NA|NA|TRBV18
CASSPPTGRVNIQYF
TGTGCCAGCTCACCACCGACAGGACGGGTAAACATTCAGTACTTC
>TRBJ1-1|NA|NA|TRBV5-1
CASSPGASKAEAFF
TGCGCCAGCTCCCCGGGGGCATCAAAAGCTGAAGCTTTCTTT
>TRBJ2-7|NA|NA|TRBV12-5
CASGLVREGNYEQYF
TGTGCTAGTGGTTTGGTTAGAGAGGGGAACTACGAGCAGTACTTC
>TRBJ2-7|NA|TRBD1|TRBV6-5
CASSRQGTYEQYF
TGTGCCAGCAGCAGACAGGGTACCTACGAGCAGTACTTC